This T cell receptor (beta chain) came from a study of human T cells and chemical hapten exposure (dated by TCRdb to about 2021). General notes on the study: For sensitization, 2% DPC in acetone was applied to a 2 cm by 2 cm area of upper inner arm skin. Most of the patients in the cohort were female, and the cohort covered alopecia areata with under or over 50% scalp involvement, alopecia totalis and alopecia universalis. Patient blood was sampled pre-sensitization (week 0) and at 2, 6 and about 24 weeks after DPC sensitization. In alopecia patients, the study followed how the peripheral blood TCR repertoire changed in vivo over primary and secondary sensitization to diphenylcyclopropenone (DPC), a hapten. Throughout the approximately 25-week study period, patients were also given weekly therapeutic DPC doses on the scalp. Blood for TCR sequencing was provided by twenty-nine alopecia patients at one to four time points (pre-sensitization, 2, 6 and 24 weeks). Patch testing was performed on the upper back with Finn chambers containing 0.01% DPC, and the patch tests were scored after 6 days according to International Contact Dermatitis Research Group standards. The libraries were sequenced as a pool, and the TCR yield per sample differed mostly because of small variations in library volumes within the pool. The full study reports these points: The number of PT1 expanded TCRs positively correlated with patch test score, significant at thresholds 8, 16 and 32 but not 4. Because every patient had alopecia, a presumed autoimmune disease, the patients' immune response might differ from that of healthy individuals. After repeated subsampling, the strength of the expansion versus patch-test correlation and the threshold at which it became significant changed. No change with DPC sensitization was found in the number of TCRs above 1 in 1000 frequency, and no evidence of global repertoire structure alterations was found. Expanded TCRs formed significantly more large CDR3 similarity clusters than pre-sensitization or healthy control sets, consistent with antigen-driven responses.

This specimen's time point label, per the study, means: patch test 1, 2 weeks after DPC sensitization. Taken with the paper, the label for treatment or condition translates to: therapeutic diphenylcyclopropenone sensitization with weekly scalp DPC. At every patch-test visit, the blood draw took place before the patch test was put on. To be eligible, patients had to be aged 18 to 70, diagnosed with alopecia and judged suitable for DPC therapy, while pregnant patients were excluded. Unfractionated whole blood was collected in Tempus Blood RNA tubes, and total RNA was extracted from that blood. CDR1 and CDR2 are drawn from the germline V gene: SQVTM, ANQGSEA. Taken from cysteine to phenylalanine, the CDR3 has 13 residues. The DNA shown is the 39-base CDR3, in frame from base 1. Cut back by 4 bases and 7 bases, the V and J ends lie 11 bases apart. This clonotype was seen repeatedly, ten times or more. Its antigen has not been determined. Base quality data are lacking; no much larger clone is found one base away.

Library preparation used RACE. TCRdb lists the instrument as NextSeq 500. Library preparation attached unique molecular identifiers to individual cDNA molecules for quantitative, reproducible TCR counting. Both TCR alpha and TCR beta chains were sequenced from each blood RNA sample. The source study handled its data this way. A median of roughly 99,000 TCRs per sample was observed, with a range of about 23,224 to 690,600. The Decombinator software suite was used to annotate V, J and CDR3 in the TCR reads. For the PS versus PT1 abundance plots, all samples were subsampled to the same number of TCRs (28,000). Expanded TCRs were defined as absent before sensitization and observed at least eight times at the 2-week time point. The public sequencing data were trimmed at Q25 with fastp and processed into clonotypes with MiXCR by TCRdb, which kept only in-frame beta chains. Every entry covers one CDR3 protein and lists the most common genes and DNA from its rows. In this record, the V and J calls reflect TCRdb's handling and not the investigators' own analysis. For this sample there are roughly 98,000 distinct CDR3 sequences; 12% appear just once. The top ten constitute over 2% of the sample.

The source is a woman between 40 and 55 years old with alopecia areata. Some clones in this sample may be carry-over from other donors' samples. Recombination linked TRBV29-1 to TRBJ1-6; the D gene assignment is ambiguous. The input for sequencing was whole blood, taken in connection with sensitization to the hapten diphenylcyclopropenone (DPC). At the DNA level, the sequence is TGCAGCGTTGGAGAGCGCGGGAATTCACCCCTCCACTTT. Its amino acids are CSVGERGNSPLHF.